The next 11 T cell receptor beta chains were all read from a single sample in a study of neurological immune-mediated disorders. Time point described: longitudinal time-point 3. TCRdb passed the 5' RACE reads through MiXCR, listing each CDR3 protein once. This table holds tens of thousands of distinct CDR3 sequences, 12% found once. Sequencing input: PBMCs. The receptors originated from a male donor with HTLV-1-associated myelopathy (HAM/TSP).

J is TRBJ2-3 and V is TRBV20-1, with D perhaps TRBD2 (7 bases). The CDR3 spans 15 residues. V lost 3 bases to trimming and J lost 0 bases, with 13 bases between them. Germline V gene data show CDR1 as DFQATT and CDR2 as SNEGSKA (reference sequence). The CDR3 region has the DNA TGCAGTGCTAGGGGGGGCGGGGGAAGCACAGATACGCAGTATTTT. This gives the protein CSARGGGGSTDTQYF.

This clonotype was detected many times. J is TRBJ2-7 and V is TRBV4-2, with D tentatively TRBD1 or TRBD2 (5 bases each). This CDR3 comprises 16 residues. V lost 2 bases to trimming and J lost 0 bases, with 14 bases between them. Germline lookup yields CDR1 LGHNA and CDR2 YNFKEQ. CDR3 residues: CASSQQSWDASYEQYF. The CDR3, as DNA: TGTGCCAGCAGCCAACAGTCGTGGGACGCCTCCTACGAGCAGTACTTC.

This clonotype came up many times. This chain joins TRBV29-1 and TRBJ2-7, with 8 bases matching TRBD1. The CDR3 is 11 residues long. V was pared by 8 bases and J by 5 bases, with 5 bases of the junction left unmatched. The V gene's germline CDR1 is SQVTM and CDR2 ANQGSEA. DNA for the CDR3: TGCAGCATTGGACAGGGAAACGAGCAGTACTTC. It encodes CSIGQGNEQYF.

The table lists this clonotype with many counts. The rearrangement links TRBV7-2 to TRBJ1-6, with D hard to call. Trimming took 2 bases from V and 10 from J, leaving 18 bases between them. CDR1 is SGHTA, CDR2 FQGNSA, per germline. The CDR3 length is 16 residues. The CDR3 coding sequence is TGTGCCAGCAGCTTATTGCCCAGGTCGCTGTACTCACCCCTCCACTTT. This codes for CASSLLPRSLYSPLHF.

This clonotype was seen at least ten times. The chain employs TRBV7-3 and TRBJ1-1; D is possibly TRBD1 (5 bases). The CDR3 runs to 13 residues. V lost 0 bases and J lost 7, with 9 bases in between. The germline gives CDR1 SGHTA, CDR2 FQGTGA. The CDR3 region has the DNA TGTGCCAGCAGCTTAACGTCCAGGGATGAAGCTTTCTTT. This codes for CASSLTSRDEAFF.

This clonotype was observed at least ten times. This chain links TRBV5-5 with TRBJ1-1; unclear D gene. V lost 3 bases and J lost 3, with 6 bases in between. Germline CDR1 reads SGHKS; CDR2 reads YYEKEE (reference sequence). The CDR3 consists of 12 residues. CDR3 in amino acids: CASSSADTEAFF. For the CDR3, the DNA is TGTGCCAGCAGCTCTGCAGACACTGAAGCTTTCTTT.

Many counts were recorded for this clonotype. The chain joins TRBV5-1 to TRBJ2-1, with D uncertain. The germline CDR1 and CDR2 sequences are SGHRS and YFSETQ. Trimming pared 6 bases from V and 7 bases from J, leaving 14 bases between. The CDR3 is made up of 13 amino acids. The CDR3 sequence: CASTGSTRNEQFF. DNA for the CDR3: TGCGCCAGCACCGGGTCTACAAGAAATGAGCAGTTCTTC.

This clonotype was picked up many times. The junction departs from the called germline gene at one end, perhaps through a read error. This CDR3 is CASSLGGTGELFF. The CDR3 DNA follows: TGCGCCAGCAGCTTGGGGGGGACCGGGGAGCTGTTTTTT. The V gene is TRBV7-2, the J gene TRBJ2-2; 7 bases align to TRBD2. The CDR3 runs to 13 residues. CDR1 SGHTA and CDR2 FQGNSA come from the germline V gene.

At least ten counts were recorded for this clonotype. The rearrangement joins TRBV9 to TRBJ2-7; D is tentatively TRBD1 or TRBD2 (5 bases each). Germline assignment: CDR1 SGDLS and CDR2 YYNGEE. This CDR3 is built from 14 residues. Trimming took off 5 bases at V and 0 bases at J, with 12 bases between the two ends. CDR3 sequence reads: CASSSDGASYEQYF. The CDR3 bases are TGTGCCAGCAGTTCCGACGGGGCCTCCTACGAGCAGTACTTC. Together with reference TRBV9 and TRBJ2-7, the CDR3 gives the full variable domain: DSGVTQTPKHLITATGQRVTLRCSPRSGDLSVYWYQQSLDQGLQFLIQYYNGEERAKGNILERFSAQQFPDLHSELNLSSLELGDSALYFCASSSDGASYEQYFGPGTRLTVT.

As regards this clonotype: One end of the junction is discordant with germline, which a read error may explain. The CDR3 protein is CASSLVRAGLNTAELFF. CDR3 in DNA: TGTGCCAGCAGCTTAGTCCGGGCAGGACTTAACACCGCGGAGCTGTTTTTT. This chain uses TRBV7-6 with TRBJ2-2; D may be TRBD2 (5 bases). In germline, CDR1 is SGHVS, CDR2 FNYEAQ. CDR3 length equals 17 residues.

Many counts were recorded for this clonotype. V is TRBV7-2 and J is TRBJ2-7; tentatively, D is TRBD2 (6 bases). The CDR3 is 16 residues long. Per germline, CDR1 SGHTA and CDR2 FQGNSA. Trimming shortened V by 2 bases and J by 0 bases, and 14 bases separated the two germline ends. The CDR3, as DNA: TGTGCCAGCAGCTTACAGGAGGTCGGGGGCTCCTACGAGCAGTACTTC. It is translated as CASSLQEVGGSYEQYF.